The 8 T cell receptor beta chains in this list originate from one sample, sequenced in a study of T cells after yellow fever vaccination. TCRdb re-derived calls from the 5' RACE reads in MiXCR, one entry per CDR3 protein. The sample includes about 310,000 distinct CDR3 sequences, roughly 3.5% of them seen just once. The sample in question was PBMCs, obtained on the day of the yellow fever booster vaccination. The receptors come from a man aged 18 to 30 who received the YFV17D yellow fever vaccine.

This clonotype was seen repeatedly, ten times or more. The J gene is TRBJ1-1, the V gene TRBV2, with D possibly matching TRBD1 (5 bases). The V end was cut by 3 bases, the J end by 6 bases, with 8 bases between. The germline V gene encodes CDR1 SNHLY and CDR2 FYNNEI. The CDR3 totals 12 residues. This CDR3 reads CASSDGGAEAFF. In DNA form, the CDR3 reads TGTGCCAGCAGTGACGGGGGGGCTGAAGCTTTCTTT.

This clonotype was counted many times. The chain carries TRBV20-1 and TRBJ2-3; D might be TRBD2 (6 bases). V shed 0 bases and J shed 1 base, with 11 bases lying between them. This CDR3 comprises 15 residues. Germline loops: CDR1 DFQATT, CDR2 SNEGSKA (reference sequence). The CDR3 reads CSARDLASGTDTQYF. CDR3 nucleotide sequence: TGCAGTGCTAGAGATTTGGCTAGCGGCACAGATACGCAGTATTTT.

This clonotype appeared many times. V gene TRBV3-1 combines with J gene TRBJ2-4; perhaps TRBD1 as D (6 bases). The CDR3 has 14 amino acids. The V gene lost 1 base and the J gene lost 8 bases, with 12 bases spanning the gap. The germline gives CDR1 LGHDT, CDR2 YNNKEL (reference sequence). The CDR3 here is CASSQVPGADIQYF. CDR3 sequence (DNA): TGTGCCAGCAGCCAAGTTCCAGGGGCAGACATTCAGTACTTC.

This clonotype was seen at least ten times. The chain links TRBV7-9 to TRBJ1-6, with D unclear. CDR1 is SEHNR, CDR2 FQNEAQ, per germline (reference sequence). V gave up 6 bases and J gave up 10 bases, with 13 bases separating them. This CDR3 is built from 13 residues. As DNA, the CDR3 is TGTGCCAGCAGTATAGGGTGGCGCTCACCCCTCCACTTT. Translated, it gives CASSIGWRSPLHF.

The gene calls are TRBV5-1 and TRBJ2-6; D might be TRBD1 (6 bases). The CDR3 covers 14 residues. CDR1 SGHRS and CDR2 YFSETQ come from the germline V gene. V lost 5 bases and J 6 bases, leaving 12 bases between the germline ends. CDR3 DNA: TGCGCCAGCAGTTCAGGGGATAAGGCCAACGTCCTGACTTTC. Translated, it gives CASSSGDKANVLTF.

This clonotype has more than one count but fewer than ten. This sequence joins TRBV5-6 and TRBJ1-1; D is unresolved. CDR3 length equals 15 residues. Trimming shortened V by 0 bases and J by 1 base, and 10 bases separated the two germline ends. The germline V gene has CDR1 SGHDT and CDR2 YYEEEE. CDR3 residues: CASSLGKGKNTEAFF. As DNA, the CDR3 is TGTGCCAGCAGCTTGGGAAAGGGAAAGAACACTGAAGCTTTCTTT.

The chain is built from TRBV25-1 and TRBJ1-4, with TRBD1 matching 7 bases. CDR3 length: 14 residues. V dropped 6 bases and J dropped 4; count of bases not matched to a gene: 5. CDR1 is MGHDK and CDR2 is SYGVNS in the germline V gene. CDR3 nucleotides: TGTGCCAGCAGCCCGGGACAGCATAATGAAAAACTGTTTTTT. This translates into CASSPGQHNEKLFF.

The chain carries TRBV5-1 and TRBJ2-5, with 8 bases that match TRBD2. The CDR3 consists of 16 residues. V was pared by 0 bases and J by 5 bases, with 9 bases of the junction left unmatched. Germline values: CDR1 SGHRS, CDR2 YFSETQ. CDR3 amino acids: CASSLDPGGAQETQYF. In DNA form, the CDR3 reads TGCGCCAGCAGCTTGGATCCGGGGGGGGCGCAGGAGACCCAGTACTTC.